This passage covers 13 T cell receptor beta chains from one sample sequenced in a study of control samples from healthy donors and cancer patients. The repertoire was sequenced with immunoSEQ multiplex PCR; TCRdb's copy has only in-frame clones and lacks some. This table holds about 50,000 clones, less than 95% found once. Sequencing used blood. The receptor set was obtained from a man younger than 40 in good health.

The chain uses TRBV19 and TRBJ2-6; D could derive from TRBD1 or TRBD2 (5 bases each). V was shortened by 3 bases and J by 12 bases, with 15 bases between the two germline ends. The V gene's germline CDR1 is LNHDA and CDR2 SQIVND (reference sequence). The CDR3 is 14 residues long. The CDR3 loop is CASSIEDRGTVLTF. The CDR3 DNA sequence: TGTGCCAGTAGTATTGAAGACCGAGGGACCGTCCTGACTTTC.

The rearrangement uses TRBV6-5 and TRBJ1-1, with D uncertain. V was trimmed by 6 bases and J by 0 bases, leaving 8 bases between them. This CDR3 region has 13 residues. From germline, CDR1 is MNHEY and CDR2 SVGAGI. CDR3 nucleotides: TGTGCCAGCAGGAGGGCTTTGAACACTGAAGCTTTCTTT. Translating it yields CASRRALNTEAFF.

This chain connects TRBV9 to TRBJ2-2; perhaps TRBD1 as D (5 bases). The CDR3 runs 15 residues. V was clipped by 0 bases and J by 2 bases, with 8 bases between them. CDR1 and CDR2 (germline): SGDLS, YYNGEE. The CDR3 is CASSVAQGNTGELFF. The CDR3 bases are TGTGCCAGCAGCGTAGCTCAGGGAAACACCGGGGAGCTGTTTTTT.

This clone has just one count. The chain uses TRBV5-6 and TRBJ1-1; no reliable D call. This CDR3 comprises 12 residues. The germline V gene encodes CDR1 SGHDT and CDR2 YYEEEE. Trimming pared 3 bases from V and 5 bases from J, leaving 8 bases between. The CDR3 reads CASSSGKTEAFF. The CDR3 DNA is TGTGCCAGCAGCTCCGGGAAAACTGAAGCTTTCTTT.

The chain is built from TRBV6-6 and TRBJ1-1; D gene unclear. The CDR3 runs to 15 residues. V lost 4 bases and J lost 0, with 12 bases in between. CDR1 and CDR2 from the germline V gene are MNHNY and SVGAGI (reference sequence). Written as DNA, the CDR3 is TGTGCCAGCAGTTTTACGGCAGTCATGAACACTGAAGCTTTCTTT. Residues: CASSFTAVMNTEAFF.

The chain links TRBV28 to TRBJ2-2; either TRBD1 or TRBD2 may fit D (5 bases each). CDR1 MDHEN and CDR2 SYDVKM come from the germline V gene. This CDR3 has 14 residues. With 5 bases removed from V and 4 bases from J, the gap between germline ends came to 11 bases. In DNA form, the CDR3 reads TGTGCCAGCAGTCGGGGCCCATCCACCGGGGAGCTGTTTTTT. Residues: CASSRGPSTGELFF.

This chain connects TRBV15 to TRBJ2-3; D remains unclear. The CDR3 contains 14 residues. Looked up from germline, CDR1 is LNHNV and CDR2 is YYDKDF (reference sequence). Trimming took 5 bases from V and 0 from J, leaving 9 bases between them. CDR3: CATSPRHSTDTQYF. The CDR3 coding sequence is TGTGCCACCAGCCCGCGGCATAGCACAGATACGCAGTATTTT.

The V gene is TRBV4-3, the J gene TRBJ2-5; possibly TRBD1 for D (8 bases). CDR1 LGHNA and CDR2 YSLEER come from the germline V gene. The CDR3 totals 17 residues. Between the trimmed V and J ends, which lost 4 bases and 1 base, there was a span of 19 bases. The CDR3 reads CASSLTGGGRPQETQYF. The CDR3 bases are TGCGCCAGCAGCCTCACAGGGGGAGGGAGGCCCCAAGAGACCCAGTACTTC.

The gene calls are TRBV3-1 (or the pseudogene TRBV3-2) and TRBJ2-5, with 7 bases that match TRBD1. The V gene's germline CDR1 is LGHDT and CDR2 YNNKEL (reference sequence). The CDR3 covers 12 residues. The V segment lost 8 bases and the J segment 4 bases; nucleotides outside the gene matches: 4. The CDR3 loop reads CASRQGGETQYF. The CDR3 coding sequence is TGTGCCAGCCGACAGGGCGGAGAGACCCAGTACTTC.

V and J are TRBV7-9 and TRBJ1-2; D unresolved. Germline CDR1 is SEHNR and CDR2 is FQNEAQ (reference sequence). Trimming stripped 5 bases from V and 4 bases from J, with 8 bases between. This CDR3 comprises 12 residues. DNA for the CDR3: TGTGCCAGCAGCACGCCTGGCTATGGCTACACCTTC. Amino acid sequence: CASSTPGYGYTF.

This chain joins TRBV4-3 and TRBJ2-3; 9 bases fit TRBD2. The V and J ends lost 4 bases and 9 bases, in that order; junction bases with no gene match: 8. This CDR3 contains 14 residues. CDR1 is LGHNA, CDR2 YSLEER, per germline. The CDR3 loop is CASSLWTSADTQYF. The CDR3 bases are TGCGCCAGCAGCCTGTGGACTAGCGCTGACACGCAGTATTTT.

The chain joins TRBV6-2 or TRBV6-3 to TRBJ1-1; 8 bases are a match to TRBD1. The V segment lost 5 bases and the J segment 6 bases; nucleotides outside the gene matches: 14. Germline CDR1 is MNHEY and CDR2 is SVGEGT. CDR3 length: 16 residues. CDR3 bases: TGTGCCAGCAGTACGACAGGGGTTCGATTATGGGCTGAAGCTTTCTTT. This translates into CASSTTGVRLWAEAFF.

V is TRBV30 and J is TRBJ2-2, with 7 bases that match TRBD2. The germline V gene has CDR1 GTSNPN and CDR2 SVGIG (reference sequence). Trimming cost V 5 bases and J 3 bases; bases outside gene matches: 0. CDR3 length: 12 amino acids. The CDR3 coding sequence is TGTGCCTGGGCGGGGGACACCGGGGAGCTGTTTTTT. It translates to CAWAGDTGELFF.